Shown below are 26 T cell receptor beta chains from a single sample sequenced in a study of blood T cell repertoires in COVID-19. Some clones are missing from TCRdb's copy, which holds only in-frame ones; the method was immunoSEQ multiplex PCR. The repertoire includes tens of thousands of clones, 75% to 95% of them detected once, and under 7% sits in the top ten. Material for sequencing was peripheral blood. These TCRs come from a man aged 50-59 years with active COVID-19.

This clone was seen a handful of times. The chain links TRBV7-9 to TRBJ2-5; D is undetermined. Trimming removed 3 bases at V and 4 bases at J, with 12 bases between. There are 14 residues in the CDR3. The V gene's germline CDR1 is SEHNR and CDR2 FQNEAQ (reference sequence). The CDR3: CASSFDQVGETQYF. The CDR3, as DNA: TGTGCCAGCAGCTTCGACCAGGTGGGAGAGACCCAGTACTTC.

This CDR3 is CASSEADGTKETQYF. CDR3 DNA: TGTGCCAGCAGTGAAGCTGACGGGACTAAGGAGACCCAGTACTTC. The genes are TRBV6-1 and TRBJ2-5, with TRBD2 matching 7 bases. CDR1 is MNHNS and CDR2 is SASEGT in the germline V gene. The CDR3 sequence is 15 residues long. With V trimmed by 0 bases and J by 5 bases, 6 bases remained unmatched.

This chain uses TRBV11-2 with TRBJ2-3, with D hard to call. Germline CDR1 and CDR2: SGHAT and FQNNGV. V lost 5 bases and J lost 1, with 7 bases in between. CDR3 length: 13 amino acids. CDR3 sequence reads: CASSPAGTDTQYF. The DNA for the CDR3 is TGTGCCAGCAGCCCTGCGGGCACAGATACGCAGTATTTT.

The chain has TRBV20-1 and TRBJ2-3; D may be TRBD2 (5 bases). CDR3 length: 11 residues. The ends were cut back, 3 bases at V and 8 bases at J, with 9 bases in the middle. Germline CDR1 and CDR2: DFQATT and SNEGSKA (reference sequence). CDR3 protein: CSASGAATQYF. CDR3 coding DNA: TGCAGTGCTAGTGGAGCGGCTACGCAGTATTTT.

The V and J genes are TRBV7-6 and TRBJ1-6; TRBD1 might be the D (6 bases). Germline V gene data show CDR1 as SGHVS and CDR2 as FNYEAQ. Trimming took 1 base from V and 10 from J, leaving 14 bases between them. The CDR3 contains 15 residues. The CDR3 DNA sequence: TGTGCCAGCAGCTTAGGAGGGGGGCGGGGGTCACCCCTCCACTTT. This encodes CASSLGGGRGSPLHF. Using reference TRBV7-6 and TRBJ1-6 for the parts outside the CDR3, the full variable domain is GAGVSQSPRYKVTKRGQDVALRCDPISGHVSLYWYRQALGQGPEFLTYFNYEAQQDKSGLPNDRFSAERPEGSISTLTIQRTEQRDSAMYRCASSLGGGRGSPLHFGNGTRLTVT.

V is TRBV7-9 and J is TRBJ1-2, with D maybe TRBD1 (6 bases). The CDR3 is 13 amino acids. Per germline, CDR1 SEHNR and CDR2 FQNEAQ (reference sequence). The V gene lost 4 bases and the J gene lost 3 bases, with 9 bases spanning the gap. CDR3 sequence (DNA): TGTGCCAGCAGCTCAAGGACAGACTATGGCTACACCTTC. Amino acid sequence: CASSSRTDYGYTF. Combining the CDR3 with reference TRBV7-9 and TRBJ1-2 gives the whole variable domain DTGVSQNPRHKITKRGQNVTFRCDPISEHNRLYWYRQTLGQGPEFLTYFQNEAQLEKSRLLSDRFSAERPKGSFSTLEIQRTEQGDSAMYLCASSSRTDYGYTFGSGTRLTVV.

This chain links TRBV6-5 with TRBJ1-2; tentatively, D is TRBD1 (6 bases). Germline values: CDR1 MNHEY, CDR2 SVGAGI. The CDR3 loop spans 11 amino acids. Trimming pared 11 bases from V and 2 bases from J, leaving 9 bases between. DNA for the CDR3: TGTGCCGTCGGACAGAACTATGGCTACACCTTC. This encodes CAVGQNYGYTF.

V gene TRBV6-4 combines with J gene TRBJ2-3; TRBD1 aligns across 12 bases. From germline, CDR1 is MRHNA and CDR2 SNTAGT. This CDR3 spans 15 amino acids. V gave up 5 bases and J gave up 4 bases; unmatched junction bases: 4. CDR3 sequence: CASSTGTGGADTQYF. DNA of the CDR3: TGTGCCAGCAGTACCGGGACAGGGGGCGCAGATACGCAGTATTTT.

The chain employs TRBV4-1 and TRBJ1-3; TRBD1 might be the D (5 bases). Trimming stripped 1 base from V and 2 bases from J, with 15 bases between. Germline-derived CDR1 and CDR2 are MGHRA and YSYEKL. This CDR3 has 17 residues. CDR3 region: CASSQVIVGLTGNTIYF. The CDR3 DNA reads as TGCGCCAGCAGCCAAGTGATAGTGGGACTAACTGGAAACACCATATATTTT.

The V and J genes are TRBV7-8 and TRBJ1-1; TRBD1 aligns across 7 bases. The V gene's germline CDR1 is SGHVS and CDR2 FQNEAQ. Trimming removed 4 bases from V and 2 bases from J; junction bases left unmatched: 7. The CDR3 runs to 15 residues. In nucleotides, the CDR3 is TGTGCCAGCAGCTCCAGGGGACAGCCTAACACTGAAGCTTTCTTT. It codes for CASSSRGQPNTEAFF.

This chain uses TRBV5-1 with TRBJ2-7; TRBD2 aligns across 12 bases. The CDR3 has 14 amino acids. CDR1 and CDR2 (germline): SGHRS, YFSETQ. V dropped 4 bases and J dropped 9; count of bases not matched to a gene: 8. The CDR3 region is CASSPGLAGGGQYF. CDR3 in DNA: TGCGCCAGCAGCCCGGGACTAGCGGGCGGAGGGCAGTACTTC. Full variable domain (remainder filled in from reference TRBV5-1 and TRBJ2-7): KAGVTQTPRYLIKTRGQQVTLSCSPISGHRSVSWYQQTPGQGLQFLFEYFSETQRNKGNFPGRFSGRQFSNSRSEMNVSTLELGDSALYLCASSPGLAGGGQYFGPGTRLTVT.

CDR3 nucleotide sequence: TGTGCCAGCAACCGGGACAGGGTGTTCGATACGCAGTATTTT. Its translation: CASNRDRVFDTQYF. The chain combines TRBV18 with TRBJ2-3, with 9 bases identical to TRBD1. The CDR3 extends over 14 amino acids. Trimming removed 8 bases from V and 6 bases from J; junction bases left unmatched: 9. Germline assignment: CDR1 KGHSH and CDR2 LQKENI.

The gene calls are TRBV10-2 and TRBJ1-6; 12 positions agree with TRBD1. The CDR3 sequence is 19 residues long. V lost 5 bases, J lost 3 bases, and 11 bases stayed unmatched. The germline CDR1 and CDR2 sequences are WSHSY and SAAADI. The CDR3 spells CASSWDRGPISDYNSPLHF. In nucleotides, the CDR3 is TGCGCCAGCAGTTGGGACAGGGGGCCTATATCAGACTATAATTCACCCCTCCACTTT.

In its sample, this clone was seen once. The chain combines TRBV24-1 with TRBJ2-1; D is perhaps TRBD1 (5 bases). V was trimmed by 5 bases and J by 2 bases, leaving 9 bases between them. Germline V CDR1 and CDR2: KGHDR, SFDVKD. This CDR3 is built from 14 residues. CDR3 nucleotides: TGTGCCACCAGTGTATCAGGGCCCTACAATGAGCAGTTCTTC. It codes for CATSVSGPYNEQFF.

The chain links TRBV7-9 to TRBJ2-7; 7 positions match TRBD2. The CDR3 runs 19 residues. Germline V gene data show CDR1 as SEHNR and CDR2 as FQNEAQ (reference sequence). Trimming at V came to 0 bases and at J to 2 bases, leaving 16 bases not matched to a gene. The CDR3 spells CASSLAGTHSGLIPYEQYF. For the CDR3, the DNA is TGTGCCAGCAGCTTAGCCGGGACGCATAGCGGGTTGATCCCCTACGAGCAGTACTTC.

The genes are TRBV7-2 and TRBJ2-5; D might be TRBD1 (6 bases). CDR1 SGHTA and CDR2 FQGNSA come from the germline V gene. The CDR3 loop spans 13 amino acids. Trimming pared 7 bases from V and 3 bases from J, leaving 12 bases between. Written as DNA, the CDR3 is TGTGCCAGCATTCGTGGACAGAAAGAGACCCAGTACTTC. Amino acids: CASIRGQKETQYF.

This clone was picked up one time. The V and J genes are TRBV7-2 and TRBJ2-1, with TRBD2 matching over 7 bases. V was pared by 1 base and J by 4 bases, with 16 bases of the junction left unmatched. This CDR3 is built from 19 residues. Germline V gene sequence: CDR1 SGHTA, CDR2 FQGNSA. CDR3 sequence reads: CASSLVRLPAGRSYNEQFF. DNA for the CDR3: TGTGCCAGCAGCTTAGTTCGTTTACCAGCGGGAAGATCGTACAATGAGCAGTTCTTC.

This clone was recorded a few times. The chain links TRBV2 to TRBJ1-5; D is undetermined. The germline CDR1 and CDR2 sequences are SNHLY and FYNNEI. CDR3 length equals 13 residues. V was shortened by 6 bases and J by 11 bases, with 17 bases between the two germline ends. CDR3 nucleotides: TGTGCCAGCAGCGACACTCCCTTGATGTCCCAGCATTTT. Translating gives CASSDTPLMSQHF.

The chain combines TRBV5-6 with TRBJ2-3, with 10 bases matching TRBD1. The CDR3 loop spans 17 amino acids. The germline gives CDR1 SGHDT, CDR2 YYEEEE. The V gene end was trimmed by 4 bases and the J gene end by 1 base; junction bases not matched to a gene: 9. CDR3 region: CASSRAGTGDGTDTQYF. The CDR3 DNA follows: TGTGCCAGCAGCCGTGCCGGGACAGGGGATGGCACAGATACGCAGTATTTT.

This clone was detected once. The CDR3 loop reads CASSLGTSGSYEQYF. CDR3 nucleotides: TGTGCCAGCAGCTTAGGGACTAGCGGATCCTACGAGCAGTACTTC. The chain has TRBV11-2 and TRBJ2-7, with 10 bases aligning to TRBD2. This CDR3 has 15 residues. Germline CDR1 and CDR2: SGHAT and FQNNGV. With 1 base clipped from V and 1 base from J, the junction kept 1 base outside the gene matches.

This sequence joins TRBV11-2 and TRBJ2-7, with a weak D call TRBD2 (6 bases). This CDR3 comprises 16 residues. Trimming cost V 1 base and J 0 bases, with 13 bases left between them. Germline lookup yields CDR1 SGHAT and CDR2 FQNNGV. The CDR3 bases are TGTGCCAGCAGCTTAGCCCTAGCGAGGAGCTCCTACGAGCAGTACTTC. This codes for CASSLALARSSYEQYF.

CDR3 sequence reads: CASSSPTGGDTEAFF. Written as DNA, the CDR3 is TGTGCCAGCAGCTCCCCCACAGGGGGGGACACTGAAGCTTTCTTT. This chain links TRBV11-2 with TRBJ1-1, with 8 bases aligning to TRBD1. This CDR3 region has 15 residues. J gave up 3 bases and V 4 bases, and 7 bases lay outside the gene matches. Germline CDR1 reads SGHAT; CDR2 reads FQNNGV.

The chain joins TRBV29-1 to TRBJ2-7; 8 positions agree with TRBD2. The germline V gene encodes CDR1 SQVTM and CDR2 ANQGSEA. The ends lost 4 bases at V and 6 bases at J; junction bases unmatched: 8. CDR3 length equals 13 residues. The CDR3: CSVVLSGRSEQYF. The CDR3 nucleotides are TGCAGCGTTGTTCTAAGCGGGAGATCCGAGCAGTACTTC.

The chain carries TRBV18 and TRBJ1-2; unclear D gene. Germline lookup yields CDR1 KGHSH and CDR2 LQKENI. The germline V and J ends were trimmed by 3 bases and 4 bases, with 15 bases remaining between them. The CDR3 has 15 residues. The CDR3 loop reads CASSPPGNSLYGYTF. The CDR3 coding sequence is TGTGCCAGCTCACCGCCCGGTAACAGCCTCTATGGCTACACCTTC.

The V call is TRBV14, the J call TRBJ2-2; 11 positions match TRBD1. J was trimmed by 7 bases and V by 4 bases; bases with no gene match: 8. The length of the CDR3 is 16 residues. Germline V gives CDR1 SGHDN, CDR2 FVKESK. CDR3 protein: CASSPWTGGRGGELFF. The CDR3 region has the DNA TGTGCCAGCAGCCCCTGGACAGGGGGCCGCGGCGGGGAGCTGTTTTTT.

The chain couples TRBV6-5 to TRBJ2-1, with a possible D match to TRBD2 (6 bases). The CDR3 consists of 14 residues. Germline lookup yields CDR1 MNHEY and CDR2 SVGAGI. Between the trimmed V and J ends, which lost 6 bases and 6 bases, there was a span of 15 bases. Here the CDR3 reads CASRPGRGGNEQFF. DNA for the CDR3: TGTGCCAGCAGGCCCGGGAGAGGAGGCAATGAGCAGTTCTTC.